A selection of T cell receptor beta chains follows, all from one sample in a study of cytomegalovirus exposure and HLA in healthy donors. Libraries were prepared by immunoSEQ multiplex PCR; TCRdb keeps only in-frame clonotypes and omits some of them. In the table there are 210,000 or so clones, under 90% of which are singletons. Sequencing used PBMCs. Receptors originate from a human donor in good health. CDR3s include the opening cysteine and the closing phenylalanine or tryptophan. The D gene is left open where the match is weak. A clone size is listed for some rows: how often the clone was seen (once, few, many), or a class if it is expanded.

V gene: TRBV5-4; clone size: once; D gene: TRBD1; J gene: TRBJ2-5; CDR3 DNA: TGTGCCAGCAGCACAGGACAGGCATTCAGTTGGGAGCAGTACTTC; CDR3 protein: CASSTGQAFSWEQYF
V gene: TRBV5-1; clone size: -; D gene: -; J gene: TRBJ1-2; CDR3 DNA: TGCGCCAGCAGCCCCGGGAACTATGGCTACACCTTC; CDR3 protein: CASSPGNYGYTF
V gene: TRBV10-2; clone size: few; D gene: TRBD1; J gene: TRBJ1-4; CDR3 DNA: TGCACCAGCAGGGGAAGGGGGCTCACTAATGAAAAACTGTTTTTT; CDR3 protein: CTSRGRGLTNEKLFF
V gene: TRBV18; clone size: -; D gene: TRBD1; J gene: TRBJ2-1; CDR3 DNA: TGTGCCAGCTCACCATATACAGGGGAGCTCAATGAGCAGTTCTTC; CDR3 protein: CASSPYTGELNEQFF
V gene: TRBV11-2; clone size: -; D gene: -; J gene: TRBJ1-1; CDR3 DNA: TGTGCCAGCAGCCCCGGCCAGGCTGGCGAGACTGAAGCTTTCTTT; CDR3 protein: CASSPGQAGETEAFF
V gene: TRBV6-5; clone size: -; D gene: -; J gene: TRBJ1-4; CDR3 DNA: TGTGCCAGCAGTTACAGGCGGGGGGCGAATGAAAAACTGTTTTTT; CDR3 protein: CASSYRRGANEKLFF
V gene: TRBV2; clone size: -; D gene: TRBD1; J gene: TRBJ2-7; CDR3 DNA: TGTGCCAGCAGGGGCAGGGGGCAATACGAGCAGTACTTC; CDR3 protein: CASRGRGQYEQYF
V gene: TRBV27; clone size: once; D gene: TRBD1; J gene: TRBJ1-2; CDR3 DNA: TGTGCCAGCACCCTACATCTACAGGGGGACTATGGCTACACCTTC; CDR3 protein: CASTLHLQGDYGYTF
V gene: TRBV5-4; clone size: -; D gene: -; J gene: TRBJ1-1; CDR3 DNA: TGTGCCAGCAGCTTTTTAGCGACAGGAAAGAACACTGAAGCTTTCTTT; CDR3 protein: CASSFLATGKNTEAFF
V gene: TRBV30; clone size: -; D gene: -; J gene: TRBJ1-1; CDR3 DNA: TGTGCCTGGACGGGACAAATGAACACTGAAGCTTTCTTT; CDR3 protein: CAWTGQMNTEAFF
V gene: TRBV10-1; clone size: once; D gene: TRBD1; J gene: TRBJ2-3; CDR3 DNA: TGCGCCAGCAGTGACTCGGACAGGGCGCCTAGCACAGATACGCAGTATTTT; CDR3 protein: CASSDSDRAPSTDTQYF
V gene: TRBV5-1; clone size: -; D gene: -; J gene: TRBJ1-1; CDR3 DNA: TGCGCCAGCAGGGTGACGGGGGCTGAAGCTTTCTTT; CDR3 protein: CASRVTGAEAFF
V gene: TRBV7-3; clone size: -; D gene: -; J gene: TRBJ1-2; CDR3 DNA: TGTGCCAGCAGCTTAAACAGGCACTATGGCTACACCTTC; CDR3 protein: CASSLNRHYGYTF
V gene: TRBV7-9; clone size: -; D gene: TRBD2; J gene: TRBJ2-6; CDR3 DNA: TGTTCCAGCAGCTTAAGTAGCGGGAAGGCTGGGGCCAACGTCCTGACTTTC; CDR3 protein: CSSSLSSGKAGANVLTF
V gene: TRBV28; clone size: -; D gene: -; J gene: TRBJ2-7; CDR3 DNA: TGTGCCAGCAGTACTCATCGGGACTCGCGGGGTAGTCACATCTCCTACGAGCAGTACTTC; CDR3 protein: CASSTHRDSRGSHISYEQYF
V gene: TRBV7-3; clone size: -; D gene: TRBD1; J gene: TRBJ1-1; CDR3 DNA: TGTGCCAGCAGTACAGGGGGCACTGAAGCTTTCTTT; CDR3 protein: CASSTGGTEAFF
V gene: TRBV9; clone size: few; D gene: TRBD2; J gene: TRBJ2-3; CDR3 DNA: TGTGCCAGCAGCGAGCTTCCTTCTGAGCGGGAGGGCTTTGTAACAGATACGCAGTATTTT; CDR3 protein: CASSELPSEREGFVTDTQYF
V gene: TRBV23-1; clone size: -; D gene: -; J gene: TRBJ2-1; CDR3 DNA: TGCGCCAGCAGCCGGCCTTTTCGGGAGTCTCGTCATTCCGGCTACAATGAGCAGTTCTTC; CDR3 protein: CASSRPFRESRHSGYNEQFF
V gene: TRBV10-3; clone size: -; D gene: -; J gene: TRBJ2-2; CDR3 DNA: TGTGCCATCACCGGGGAGGAGAACACCGGGGAGCTGTTTTTT; CDR3 protein: CAITGEENTGELFF
V gene: TRBV19; clone size: -; D gene: -; J gene: TRBJ2-7; CDR3 DNA: TGTGCCAGTAGTATGCGGCACGCCTCTCCCTACGAGCAGTACTTC; CDR3 protein: CASSMRHASPYEQYF
V gene: TRBV6-1; clone size: once; D gene: -; J gene: TRBJ1-5; CDR3 DNA: TGTGCCAGCAGTGAAGACAGTAGCAATCAGCCCCAGCATTTT; CDR3 protein: CASSEDSSNQPQHF
V gene: TRBV30; clone size: -; D gene: TRBD1; J gene: TRBJ1-6; CDR3 DNA: TGTGCCTGGAGTCGGGACAGGGGCATGTATAATTCACCCCTCCACTTT; CDR3 protein: CAWSRDRGMYNSPLHF
V gene: TRBV5-1; clone size: -; D gene: -; J gene: TRBJ2-2; CDR3 DNA: TGCGCCAGCAGTACGGGTTCGTCTGGGGAGCTGTTTTTT; CDR3 protein: CASSTGSSGELFF
V gene: TRBV27; clone size: -; D gene: TRBD1; J gene: TRBJ2-2; CDR3 DNA: TGTGCCAGCCACAGGGGGCGCGCGAACACCGGGGAGCTGTTTTTT; CDR3 protein: CASHRGRANTGELFF
V gene: TRBV28; clone size: once; D gene: TRBD1; J gene: TRBJ2-5; CDR3 DNA: TGTGCCAGCAGTCGGGGACAGGGTGGGGAGACCCAGTACTTC; CDR3 protein: CASSRGQGGETQYF
V gene: TRBV4-2; clone size: -; D gene: TRBD1; J gene: TRBJ1-3; CDR3 DNA: TGTGCCAGCAGCCAGACAGGGGTGTTCTCTGGAAACACCATATATTTT; CDR3 protein: CASSQTGVFSGNTIYF
V gene: TRBV15; clone size: -; D gene: TRBD2; J gene: TRBJ2-5; CDR3 DNA: TGTGCCACCAGCCCGGGGGGGGAGCTTCGGGAGACCCAGTACTTC; CDR3 protein: CATSPGGELRETQYF
V gene: TRBV10-3; clone size: once; D gene: -; J gene: TRBJ2-5; CDR3 DNA: TGTGCCATCAGTTCCCCTACGATAGAACGGGAGACCCAGTACTTC; CDR3 protein: CAISSPTIERETQYF
V gene: TRBV6-9; clone size: -; D gene: TRBD1; J gene: TRBJ1-1; CDR3 DNA: TGTGCCAGCGACCCGGGACAGGGGAACACTGAAGCTTTCTTT; CDR3 protein: CASDPGQGNTEAFF
V gene: TRBV7-6; clone size: -; D gene: TRBD2; J gene: TRBJ2-1; CDR3 DNA: TGTGCCAGCAGCCCGTTCGGCGGGAGTTCCTACAATGAGCAGTTCTTC; CDR3 protein: CASSPFGGSSYNEQFF
V gene: TRBV4-1; clone size: few; D gene: -; J gene: TRBJ2-7; CDR3 DNA: TGCGCCAGCAGCCAAGTACCGGTAACCTACGAGCAGTACTTC; CDR3 protein: CASSQVPVTYEQYF
V gene: TRBV29-1; clone size: -; D gene: -; J gene: TRBJ2-7; CDR3 DNA: TGCAGCGCCGGACCCAGGGGTATCGAGCAGTACTTC; CDR3 protein: CSAGPRGIEQYF
V gene: TRBV12-5; clone size: once; D gene: TRBD2; J gene: TRBJ2-7; CDR3 DNA: TGTGCTAGTGGGGGACCCGGGACTACGTACGAGCAGTACTTC; CDR3 protein: CASGGPGTTYEQYF
V gene: TRBV19; clone size: -; D gene: -; J gene: TRBJ2-6; CDR3 DNA: TGTGCCAGTAGTATCCAGGGCTCTGGGGCCAACGTCCTGACTTTC; CDR3 protein: CASSIQGSGANVLTF
V gene: TRBV5-4; clone size: -; D gene: TRBD2; J gene: TRBJ2-5; CDR3 DNA: TGTGCCAGCAGCTTGAGCGCTAGCGGGAGTCAGACCCAGTACTTC; CDR3 protein: CASSLSASGSQTQYF
V gene: TRBV4-1; clone size: -; D gene: -; J gene: TRBJ2-2; CDR3 DNA: TGCGCCAGCAGCCAACCAGGGTCCGGGGAGCTGTTTTTT; CDR3 protein: CASSQPGSGELFF